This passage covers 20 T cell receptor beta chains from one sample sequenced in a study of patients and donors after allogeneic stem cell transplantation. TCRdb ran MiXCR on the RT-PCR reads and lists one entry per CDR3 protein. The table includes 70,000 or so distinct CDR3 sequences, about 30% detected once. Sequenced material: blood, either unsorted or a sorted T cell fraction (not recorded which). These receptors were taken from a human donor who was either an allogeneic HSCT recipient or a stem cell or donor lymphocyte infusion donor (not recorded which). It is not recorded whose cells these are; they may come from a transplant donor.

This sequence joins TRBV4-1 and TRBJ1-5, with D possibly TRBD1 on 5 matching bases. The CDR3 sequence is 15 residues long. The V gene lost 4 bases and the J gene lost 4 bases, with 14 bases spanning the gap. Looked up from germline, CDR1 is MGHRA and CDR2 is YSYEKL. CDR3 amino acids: CASSLSGTNNQPQHF. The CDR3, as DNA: TGCGCCAGCAGCCTTTCCGGGACGAATAATCAGCCCCAGCATTTT.

CDR3 nucleotides: TGCAGTGCTATGGGGGTCGATGAGCAGTTCTTC. Encoded protein: CSAMGVDEQFF. The chain links TRBV20-1 to TRBJ2-1, with D perhaps being TRBD1 or TRBD2 (5 bases each). V was shortened by 4 bases and J by 8 bases, with 9 bases between the two germline ends. The CDR3 sequence is 11 residues long. CDR1 is DFQATT and CDR2 is SNEGSKA in the germline V gene (reference sequence).

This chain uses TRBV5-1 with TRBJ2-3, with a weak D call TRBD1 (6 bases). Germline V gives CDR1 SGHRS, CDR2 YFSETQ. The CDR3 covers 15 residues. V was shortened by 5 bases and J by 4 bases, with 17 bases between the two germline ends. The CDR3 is CASRYTGIWPDTQYF. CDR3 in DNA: TGCGCCAGCAGATATACAGGGATTTGGCCAGATACGCAGTATTTT.

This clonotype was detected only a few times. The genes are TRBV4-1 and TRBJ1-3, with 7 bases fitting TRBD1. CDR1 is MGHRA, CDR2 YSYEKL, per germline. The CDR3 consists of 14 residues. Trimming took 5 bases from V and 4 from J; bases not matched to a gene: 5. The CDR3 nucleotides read TGCGCCAGCAGCATCCGGGACAGCGGAAACACCATATATTTT. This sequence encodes CASSIRDSGNTIYF.

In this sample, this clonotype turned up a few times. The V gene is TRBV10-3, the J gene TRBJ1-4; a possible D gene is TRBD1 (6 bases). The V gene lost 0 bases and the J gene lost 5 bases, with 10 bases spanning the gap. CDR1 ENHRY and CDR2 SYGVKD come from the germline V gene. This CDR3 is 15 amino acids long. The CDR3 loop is CAISESSGANEKLFF. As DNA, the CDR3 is TGTGCCATCAGTGAGTCGTCGGGGGCGAATGAAAAACTGTTTTTT.

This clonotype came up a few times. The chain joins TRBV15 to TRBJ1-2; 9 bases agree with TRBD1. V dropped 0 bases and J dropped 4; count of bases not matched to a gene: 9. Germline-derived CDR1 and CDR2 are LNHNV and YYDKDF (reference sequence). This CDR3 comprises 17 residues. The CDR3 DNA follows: TGTGCCACCAGCAGAGATTTAAGGGACAGGGAGGTCTATGGCTACACCTTC. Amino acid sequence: CATSRDLRDREVYGYTF. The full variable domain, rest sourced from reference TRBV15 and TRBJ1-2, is DAMVIQNPRYQVTQFGKPVTLSCSQTLNHNVMYWYQQKSSQAPKLLFHYYDKDFNNEADTPDNFQSRRPNTSFCFLDIRSPGLGDTAMYLCATSRDLRDREVYGYTFGSGTRLTVV.

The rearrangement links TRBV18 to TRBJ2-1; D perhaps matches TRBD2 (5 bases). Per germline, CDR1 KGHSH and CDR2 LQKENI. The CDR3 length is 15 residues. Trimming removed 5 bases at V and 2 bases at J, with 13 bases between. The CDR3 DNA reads TGTGCCAGCTCATCTTACGAGGGTCCCTACAATGAGCAGTTCTTC. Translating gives CASSSYEGPYNEQFF.

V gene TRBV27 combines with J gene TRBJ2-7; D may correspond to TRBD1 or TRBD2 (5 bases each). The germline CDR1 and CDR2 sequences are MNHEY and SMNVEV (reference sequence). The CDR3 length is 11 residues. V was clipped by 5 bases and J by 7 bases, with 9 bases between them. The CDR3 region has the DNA TGTGCCAGCAGTAGAGAGGGGGAGCAGTACTTC. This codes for CASSREGEQYF.

CDR3 protein: CASSFGLAGGYEQFF. DNA of the CDR3: TGCGCCAGCAGCTTCGGACTAGCGGGAGGCTATGAGCAGTTCTTC. The J gene is TRBJ2-1, the V gene TRBV5-1; the match to TRBD2 covers 14 bases. V was pared by 2 bases and J by 8 bases, with 3 bases of the junction left unmatched. Germline assignment: CDR1 SGHRS and CDR2 YFSETQ. This CDR3 spans 15 amino acids.

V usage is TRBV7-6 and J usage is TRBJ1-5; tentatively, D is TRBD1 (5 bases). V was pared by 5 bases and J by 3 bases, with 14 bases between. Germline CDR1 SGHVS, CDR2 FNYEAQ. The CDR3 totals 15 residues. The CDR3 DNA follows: TGTGCCAGCAGCCTAAAGGGACCGATCAATCAGCCCCAGCATTTT. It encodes CASSLKGPINQPQHF.

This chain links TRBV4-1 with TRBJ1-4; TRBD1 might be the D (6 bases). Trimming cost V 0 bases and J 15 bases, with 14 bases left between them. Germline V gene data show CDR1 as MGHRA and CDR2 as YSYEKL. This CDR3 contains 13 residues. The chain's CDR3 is CASSQEGQGKVFF. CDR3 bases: TGCGCCAGCAGCCAAGAAGGGCAGGGGAAAGTGTTTTTT.

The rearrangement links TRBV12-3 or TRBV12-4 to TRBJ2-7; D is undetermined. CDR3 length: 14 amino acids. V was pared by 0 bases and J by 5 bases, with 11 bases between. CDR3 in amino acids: CASSLATTADEQYF. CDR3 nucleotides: TGTGCCAGCAGTTTAGCTACTACTGCTGACGAGCAGTACTTC.

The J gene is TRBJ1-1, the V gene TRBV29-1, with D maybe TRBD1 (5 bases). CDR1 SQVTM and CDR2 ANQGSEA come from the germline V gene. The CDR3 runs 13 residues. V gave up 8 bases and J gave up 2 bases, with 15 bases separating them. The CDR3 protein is CSSLTGTNTEAFF. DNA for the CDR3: TGCAGCTCCCTGACCGGGACCAACACTGAAGCTTTCTTT. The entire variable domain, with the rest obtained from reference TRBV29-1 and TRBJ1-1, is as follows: SAVISQKPSRDICQRGTSLTIQCQVDSQVTMMFWYRQQPGQSLTLIATANQGSEATYESGFVIDKFPISRPNLTFSTLTVSNMSPEDSSIYLCSSLTGTNTEAFFGQGTRLTVV.

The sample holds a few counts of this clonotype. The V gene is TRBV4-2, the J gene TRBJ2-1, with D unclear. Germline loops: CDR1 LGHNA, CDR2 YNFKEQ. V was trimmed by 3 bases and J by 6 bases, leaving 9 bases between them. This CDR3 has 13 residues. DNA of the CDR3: TGTGCCAGCAGCCAGGATAGTGCCAATGAGCAGTTCTTC. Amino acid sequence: CASSQDSANEQFF.

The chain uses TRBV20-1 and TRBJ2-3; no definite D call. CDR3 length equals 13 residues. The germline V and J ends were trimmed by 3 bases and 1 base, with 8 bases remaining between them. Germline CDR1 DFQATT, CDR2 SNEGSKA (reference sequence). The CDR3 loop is CSARTLGTDTQYF. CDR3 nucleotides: TGCAGTGCTAGGACTCTGGGCACAGATACGCAGTATTTT.

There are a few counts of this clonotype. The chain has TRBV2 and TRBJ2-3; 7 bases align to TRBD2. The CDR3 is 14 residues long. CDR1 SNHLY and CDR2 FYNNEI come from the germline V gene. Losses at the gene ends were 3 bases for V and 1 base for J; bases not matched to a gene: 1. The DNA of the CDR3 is TGTGCCAGCAGTGAGCTAGCGGGCACAGATACGCAGTATTTT. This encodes CASSELAGTDTQYF.

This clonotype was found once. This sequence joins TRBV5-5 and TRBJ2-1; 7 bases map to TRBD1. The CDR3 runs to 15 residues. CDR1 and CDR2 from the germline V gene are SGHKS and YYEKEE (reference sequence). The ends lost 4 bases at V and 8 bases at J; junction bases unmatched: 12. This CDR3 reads CASSPTGKNVDEQFF. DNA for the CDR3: TGTGCCAGCAGCCCGACAGGGAAAAATGTTGATGAGCAGTTCTTC. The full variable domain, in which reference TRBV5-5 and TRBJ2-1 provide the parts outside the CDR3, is DAGVTQSPTHLIKTRGQQVTLRCSPISGHKSVSWYQQVLGQGPQFIFQYYEKEERGRGNFPDRFSARQFPNYSSELNVNALLLGDSALYLCASSPTGKNVDEQFFGPGTRLTVL.

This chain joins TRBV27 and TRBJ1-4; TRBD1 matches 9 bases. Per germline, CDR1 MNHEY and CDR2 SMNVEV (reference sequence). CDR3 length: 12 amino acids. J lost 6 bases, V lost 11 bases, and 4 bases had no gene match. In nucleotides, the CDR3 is TGTGCCTCCGGGACAGGGTATGAAAAACTGTTTTTT. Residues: CASGTGYEKLFF.

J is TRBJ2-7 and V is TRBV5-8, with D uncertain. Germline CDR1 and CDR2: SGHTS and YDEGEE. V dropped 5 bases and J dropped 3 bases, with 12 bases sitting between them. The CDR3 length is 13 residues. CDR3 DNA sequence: TGTGCCAGCAGGTCGGTGAAAAACTACGAGCAGTACTTC. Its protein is CASRSVKNYEQYF.

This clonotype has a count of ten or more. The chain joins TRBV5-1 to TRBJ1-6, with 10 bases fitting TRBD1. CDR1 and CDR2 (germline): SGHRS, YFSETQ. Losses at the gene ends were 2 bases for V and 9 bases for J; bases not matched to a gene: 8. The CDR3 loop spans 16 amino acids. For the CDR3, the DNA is TGCGCCAGCAGCTTAACTCCGGGACAGGGGCGTTCACCCCTCCACTTT. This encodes CASSLTPGQGRSPLHF.